The subject of this entry is one TCR beta chain. The data belong to a study of response to subunit inactivated influenza vaccine. This CDR3 region has 13 residues. TCRdb re-called the RT-PCR reads with MiXCR, one entry per CDR3 protein. In the table there are 400,000 to 550,000 distinct CDR3 sequences, roughly 25% of which are singletons. This clonotype was sampled from a man in his fifties or sixties who received an inactivated influenza vaccine. The rearrangement links TRBV21-1 to TRBJ2-7; TRBD1 was called by the table and not checked on the DNA. TRBV21-1 is tagged as a pseudogene. The sample here was CD4+ T cells sorted from PBMCs, taken 5 days after vaccination. The CDR3 loop is CASSKFFAREQYF. DNA of the CDR3: TGTGCCAGCAGCAAGTTTTTCGCCCGAGAGCAGTACTTC.